Below, one TCR beta chain is given with its context. The antigen remains unidentified. The entry originates in a study of shared clonotypes between healthy human individuals. An assay was performed, and its level was deep. Sequenced by immunoSEQ multiplex PCR; TCRdb stores in-frame clones only, minus some. The table has hundreds of thousands of clones, about 96% seen once. Naive CD8 cells lacked CD45RO, underwent positive selection for CCR7 and left out terminally differentiated effector memory CD45RA+ cells. Donors included only healthy HIV-negative adults lacking recent acute infections or vaccinations. General study points: Memory subsets generally showed lower estimated richness than naive subsets.

This CDR3 spans 18 amino acids. The germline CDR1 and CDR2 sequences are SEHNR and FQNEAQ (reference sequence). V was clipped by 2 bases and J by 0 bases; unmatched bases: 11. The chain uses TRBV7-9 and TRBJ2-3; 7 bases align to TRBD2. Sample: naive CD8+ T cells sorted from blood. The source of this sequence is a man under 40 in good health. The CDR3 spells CASSLTASGILSTDTQYF. CDR3 in DNA: TGTGCCAGCAGCTTAACGGCTAGCGGAATACTTAGCACAGATACGCAGTATTTT.